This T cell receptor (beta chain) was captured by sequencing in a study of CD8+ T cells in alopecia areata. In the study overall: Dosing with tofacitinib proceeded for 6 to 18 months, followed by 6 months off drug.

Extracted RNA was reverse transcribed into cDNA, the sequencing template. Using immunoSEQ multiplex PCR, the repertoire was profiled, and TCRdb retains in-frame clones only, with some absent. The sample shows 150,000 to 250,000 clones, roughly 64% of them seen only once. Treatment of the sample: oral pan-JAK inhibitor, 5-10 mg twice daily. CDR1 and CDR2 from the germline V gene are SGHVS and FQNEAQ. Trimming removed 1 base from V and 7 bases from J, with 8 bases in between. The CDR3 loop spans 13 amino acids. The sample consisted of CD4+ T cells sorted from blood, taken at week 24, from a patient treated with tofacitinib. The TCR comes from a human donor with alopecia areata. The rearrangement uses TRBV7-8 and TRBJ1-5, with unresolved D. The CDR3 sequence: CASSLERRQPQHF. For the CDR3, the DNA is TGTGCCAGCAGCTTAGAACGTAGGCAGCCCCAGCATTTT.